The 19 T cell receptor beta chains listed next were all sequenced from one sample in a study of tumor and adjacent non-tumor tissue in lung cancer. RNA was extracted from bulk tissue without any cell sorting. A modified ARM-PCR protocol with three rounds of nested PCR amplified TCRbeta. TCRdb re-derived calls from the multiplex PCR reads in MiXCR, one entry per CDR3 protein. The table lists around 140,000 distinct CDR3 sequences, 60% to 70% of them singletons, with 15% to 20% in the top ten. What was sequenced was lung tumor tissue. Source of these receptors: a man aged 55-75 years with small cell lung cancer.

This chain joins TRBV4-2 and TRBJ2-7; either TRBD1 or TRBD2 may supply D (5 bases each). This CDR3 has 14 residues. Germline CDR1 LGHNA, CDR2 YNFKEQ. V was shortened by 2 bases and J by 2 bases, with 10 bases between the two germline ends. The CDR3 protein is CASSQTGQAYEQYF. CDR3 coding DNA: TGTGCCAGCAGCCAAACGGGGCAGGCCTACGAGCAGTACTTC.

This chain joins TRBV4-1 and TRBJ2-1; 11 nucleotides line up with TRBD2. CDR1 and CDR2 (germline): MGHRA, YSYEKL. This CDR3 region has 16 residues. Trimming cost V 4 bases and J 12 bases; bases outside gene matches: 14. The CDR3 loop is CASSPSPGLAVRWQFF. The CDR3 DNA follows: TGCGCCAGCAGCCCCTCACCGGGACTAGCGGTCCGGTGGCAGTTCTTC.

The V call is TRBV20-1, the J call TRBJ2-7; TRBD2 matches at 12 bases. Trimming cost V 0 bases and J 6 bases; bases outside gene matches: 6. The CDR3 sequence is 15 residues long. CDR1 is DFQATT and CDR2 is SNEGSKA in the germline V gene (reference sequence). The CDR3 DNA sequence: TGCAGTGCTAGAGATCGACTAGCGGGAGATCGCGAGCAGTACTTC. As protein: CSARDRLAGDREQYF.

Worth noting for this clonotype: One junction end disagrees with the germline gene, perhaps due to a read error. This chain links TRBV4-2 with TRBJ1-4; D unclear. Germline V gene sequence: CDR1 LGHNA, CDR2 YNFKEQ. The CDR3 extends over 15 amino acids. In nucleotides, the CDR3 is TGTGCCAGCAGCCCCCGGGCAGCGGCTAATGAAAAACCGTTTTTT. Its protein is CASSPRAAANEKPFF.

Concerning this clonotype: It is likely a read error, because the conserved phenylalanine at the end of the CDR3 is missing. The genes are TRBV6-1 and TRBJ2-3; TRBD2 matches 10 bases. CDR3 size: 17 residues. Germline V gives CDR1 MNHNS, CDR2 SASEGT. The CDR3 DNA sequence: TGTACCAGCAGTGAAAGCCTAGCGGGAGTGGGCACAGATACGCAGTATTTG. Encoded protein: CTSSESLAGVGTDTQYL.

The V and J genes are TRBV4-1 and TRBJ1-4; 7 bases are a match to TRBD1. Trimming took 5 bases from V and 5 from J; bases not matched to a gene: 8. This CDR3 has 15 residues. Germline values: CDR1 MGHRA, CDR2 YSYEKL. CDR3 DNA sequence: TGCGCCAGCAGCTTGCAGGGGGTTCCCAATGAAAAACTGTTTTTT. This translates into CASSLQGVPNEKLFF.

The table lists this clonotype with many counts. The genes are TRBV24-1 and TRBJ2-3; perhaps TRBD2 as D (6 bases). V lost 9 bases and J lost 0, with 24 bases in between. In germline, CDR1 is KGHDR, CDR2 SFDVKD. The CDR3 spans 18 residues. The CDR3 DNA follows: TGTGCCACCGGGAGGACTGACTTAATTCCGACTAGCACAGATACGCAGTATTTT. Protein product: CATGRTDLIPTSTDTQYF.

As for this clonotype: An end of the junction differs from the germline gene, which may be a read error. V is TRBV5-5 and J is TRBJ1-5; 7 bases are a match to TRBD1. CDR1 is SGHKS, CDR2 YYEKEE, per germline (reference sequence). This CDR3 has 14 amino acids. The CDR3 DNA is TGTGTCAGCAGCTCTGAGGGGGCTGTTCAGCCCCAGCATTTT. Translating it yields CVSSSEGAVQPQHF.

This clonotype was recorded a few times. This chain uses TRBV5-8 with TRBJ2-1, with D maybe TRBD1 (5 bases). The CDR3 length is 13 residues. CDR1 is SGHTS and CDR2 is YDEGEE in the germline V gene. V gave up 2 bases and J gave up 3 bases, with 6 bases separating them. The CDR3 DNA is TGTGCCAGCAGCTTTCAGGGCTACAATGAGCAGTTCTTC. The encoded protein is CASSFQGYNEQFF.

This clonotype appeared many times. The chain combines TRBV6-1 with TRBJ2-7; D is ambiguous. Looked up from germline, CDR1 is MNHNS and CDR2 is SASEGT. This CDR3 region has 15 residues. V was trimmed by 7 bases and J by 3 bases, leaving 19 bases between them. The CDR3 DNA reads as TGTGCCAGCAACACAATCGGGTCGTCCTTCTACGAGCAGTACGTC. Its translation is CASNTIGSSFYEQYV.

The chain carries TRBV4-2 and TRBJ2-2, with 8 bases matching TRBD2. The CDR3 is made up of 13 amino acids. Per germline, CDR1 LGHNA and CDR2 YNFKEQ. Trimming cost V 4 bases and J 5 bases; bases outside gene matches: 0. The CDR3, as DNA: TGTGCCAGCAGCCCGGGGGGGACCGGGGAGCTGTTTTTT. Its protein product is CASSPGGTGELFF.

This clonotype showed up just once. A junction end diverges from the germline sequence, so it may reflect a read error. The genes are TRBV20-1 and TRBJ1-2, with unresolved D. The CDR3 length is 14 residues. Germline values: CDR1 DFQATT, CDR2 SNEGSKA (reference sequence). The chain's CDR3 is CSADSRHRLEGCTF. The CDR3 nucleotides are TGCAGTGCAGACTCGAGACACCGTTTGGAAGGCTGCACCTTC.

Regarding this clonotype: A read error may be the cause here, since a much bigger clone is one base away. DNA for the CDR3: TGCCCCACGGGGGCAAATTCACCCCTCCACTTT. Protein product: CPTGANSPLHF. The chain employs TRBV20-1 and TRBJ1-6, with a possible D match to TRBD1 (6 bases). This CDR3 is 11 amino acids long. Per germline, CDR1 DFQATT and CDR2 SNEGSKA (reference sequence).

This clonotype was detected ten times or more. The chain recombines TRBV6-5 with TRBJ2-2; D not resolved. CDR3 size: 13 residues. The germline gives CDR1 MNHEY, CDR2 SVGAGI. Trimming took off 6 bases at V and 9 bases at J, with 14 bases between the two ends. The CDR3 DNA sequence: TGTGCCAGCAGCCCGAGGTTAGGCTGGGAGCTGTTTTTT. Translating gives CASSPRLGWELFF.

The CDR3 sequence: CASSQELLEETKLFF. DNA for the CDR3: TGTGCCAGCAGCCAAGAATTACTCGAGGAAACAAAACTGTTTTTT. The chain combines TRBV4-2 with TRBJ1-4; unclear D gene. Germline V gene lookup returns CDR1 LGHNA and CDR2 YNFKEQ. CDR3 size: 15 residues. V was clipped by 0 bases and J by 10 bases, with 15 bases between them.

This clonotype was picked up many times. This rearrangement joins TRBV6-1 to TRBJ1-2; D is possibly TRBD1 (5 bases). Trimming stripped 6 bases from V and 4 bases from J, with 9 bases between. There are 12 residues in the CDR3. Germline CDR1 reads MNHNS; CDR2 reads SASEGT. The CDR3 sequence: CASRDNLYGYTF. The CDR3 DNA reads as TGTGCCAGCAGGGACAACCTCTATGGCTACACCTTC.

In DNA, the CDR3 is TGTATCAGCAGCCGTCTAGGGGGGCACGAGACCCAGTACTTC. Protein sequence: CISSRLGGHETQYF. The rearrangement links TRBV11-2 to TRBJ2-5; D possibly uses TRBD1 or TRBD2 (6 bases each). The CDR3 is 14 residues long. Per the germline V gene, CDR1 is SGHAT and CDR2 is FQNNGV.

On this clonotype: An end of the junction does not agree with germline; a read error may underlie this. This rearrangement joins TRBV20-1 to TRBJ2-5; D is unclear. The germline V gene has CDR1 DFQATT and CDR2 SNEGSKA (reference sequence). This CDR3 has 11 amino acids. CDR3 coding DNA: TGCAATGCTTTCCCTCTTGAGACCCAGTACTTC. Translating gives CNAFPLETQYF.

Notes on this clonotype: Here the CDR3 omits its conserved ending phenylalanine or tryptophan, so a read error is the likely source. The rearrangement uses TRBV20-1 and TRBJ1-1; perhaps TRBD1 as D (6 bases). V lost 7 bases to trimming and J lost 10 bases, with 16 bases between them. Germline values: CDR1 DFQATT, CDR2 SNEGSKA (reference sequence). The CDR3 sequence is 11 residues long. CDR3 residues: CSGGGEWGAFL. The CDR3 nucleotides read TGCAGTGGTGGGGGCGAGTGGGGAGCTTTCCTC.